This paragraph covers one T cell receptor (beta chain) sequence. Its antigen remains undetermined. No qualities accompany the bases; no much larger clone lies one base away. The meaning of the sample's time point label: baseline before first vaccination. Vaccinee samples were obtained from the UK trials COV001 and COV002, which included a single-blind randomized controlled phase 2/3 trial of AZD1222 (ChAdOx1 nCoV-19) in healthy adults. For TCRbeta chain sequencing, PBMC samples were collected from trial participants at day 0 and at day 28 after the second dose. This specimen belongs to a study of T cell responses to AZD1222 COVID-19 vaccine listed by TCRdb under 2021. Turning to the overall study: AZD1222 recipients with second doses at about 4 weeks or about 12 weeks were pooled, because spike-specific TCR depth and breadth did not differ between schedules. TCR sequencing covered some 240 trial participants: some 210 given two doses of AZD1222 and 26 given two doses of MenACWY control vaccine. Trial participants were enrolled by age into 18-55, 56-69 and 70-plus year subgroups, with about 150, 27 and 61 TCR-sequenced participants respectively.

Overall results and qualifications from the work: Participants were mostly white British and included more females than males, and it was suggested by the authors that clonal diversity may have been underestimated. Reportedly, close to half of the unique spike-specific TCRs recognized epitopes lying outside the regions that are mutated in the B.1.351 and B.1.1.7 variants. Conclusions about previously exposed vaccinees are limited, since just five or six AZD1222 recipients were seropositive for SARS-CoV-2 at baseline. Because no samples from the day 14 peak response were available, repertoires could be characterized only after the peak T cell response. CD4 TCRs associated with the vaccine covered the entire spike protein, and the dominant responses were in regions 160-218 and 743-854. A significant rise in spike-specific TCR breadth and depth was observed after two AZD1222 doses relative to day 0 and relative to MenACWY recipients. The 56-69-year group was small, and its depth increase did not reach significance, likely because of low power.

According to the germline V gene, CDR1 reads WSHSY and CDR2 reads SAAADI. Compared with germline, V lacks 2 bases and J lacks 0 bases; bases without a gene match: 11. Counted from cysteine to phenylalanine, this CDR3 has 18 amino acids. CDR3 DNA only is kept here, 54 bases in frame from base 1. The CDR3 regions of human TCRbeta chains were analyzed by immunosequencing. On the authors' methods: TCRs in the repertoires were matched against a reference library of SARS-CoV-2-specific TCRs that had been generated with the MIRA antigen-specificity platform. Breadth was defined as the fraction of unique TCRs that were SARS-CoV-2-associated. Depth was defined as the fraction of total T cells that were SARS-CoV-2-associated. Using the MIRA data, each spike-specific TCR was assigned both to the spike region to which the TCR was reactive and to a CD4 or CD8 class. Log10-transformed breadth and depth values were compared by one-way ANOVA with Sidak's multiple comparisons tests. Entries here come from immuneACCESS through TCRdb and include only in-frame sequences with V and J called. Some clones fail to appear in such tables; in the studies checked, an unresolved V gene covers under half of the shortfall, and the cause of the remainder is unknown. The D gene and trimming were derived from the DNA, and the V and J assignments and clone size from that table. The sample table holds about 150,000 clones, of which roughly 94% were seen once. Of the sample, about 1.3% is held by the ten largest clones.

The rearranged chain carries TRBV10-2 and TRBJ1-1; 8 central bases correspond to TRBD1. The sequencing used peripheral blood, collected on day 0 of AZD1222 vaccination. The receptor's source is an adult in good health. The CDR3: CASSEPRGRQLVNTEAFF. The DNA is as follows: TGCGCCAGCAGTGAGCCCAGGGGGCGTCAGTTGGTGAACACTGAAGCTTTCTTT.